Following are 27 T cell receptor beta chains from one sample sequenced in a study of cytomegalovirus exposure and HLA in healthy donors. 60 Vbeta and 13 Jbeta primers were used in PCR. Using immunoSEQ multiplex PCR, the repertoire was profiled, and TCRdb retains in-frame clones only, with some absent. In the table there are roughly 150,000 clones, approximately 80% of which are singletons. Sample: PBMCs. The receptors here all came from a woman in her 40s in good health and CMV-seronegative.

CDR3 sequence: CASSLPSLRTPRGNTIYF. CDR3 DNA: TGTGCCAGCAGTTTACCGTCCCTCCGTACACCAAGAGGAAACACCATATATTTT. V and J are TRBV28 and TRBJ1-3; D is undetermined. CDR3 length equals 18 residues. The V end was cut by 2 bases, the J end by 4 bases, with 21 bases between. CDR1 and CDR2 (germline): MDHEN, SYDVKM.

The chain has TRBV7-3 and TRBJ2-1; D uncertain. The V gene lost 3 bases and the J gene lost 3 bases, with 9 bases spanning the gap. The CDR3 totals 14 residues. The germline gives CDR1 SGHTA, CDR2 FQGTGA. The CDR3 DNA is TGTGCCAGCAGCTTTAGAGGTGTCTACAATGAGCAGTTCTTC. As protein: CASSFRGVYNEQFF.

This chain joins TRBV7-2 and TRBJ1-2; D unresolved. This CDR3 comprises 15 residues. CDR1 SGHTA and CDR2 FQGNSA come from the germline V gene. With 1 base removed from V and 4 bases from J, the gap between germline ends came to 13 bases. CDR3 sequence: CASSLDLLTPYGYTF. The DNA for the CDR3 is TGTGCCAGCAGCTTAGACTTACTCACTCCCTATGGCTACACCTTC.

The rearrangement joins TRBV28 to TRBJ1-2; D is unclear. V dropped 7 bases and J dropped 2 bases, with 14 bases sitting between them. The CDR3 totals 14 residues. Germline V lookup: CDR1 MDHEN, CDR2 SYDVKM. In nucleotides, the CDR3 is TGTGCCAGCATAGTAGGTGGAGAAAACTATGGCTACACCTTC. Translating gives CASIVGGENYGYTF.

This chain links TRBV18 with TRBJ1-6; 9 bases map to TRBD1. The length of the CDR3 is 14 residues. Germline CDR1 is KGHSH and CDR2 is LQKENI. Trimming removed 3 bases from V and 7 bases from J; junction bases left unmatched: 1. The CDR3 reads CASSPGQGNSPLHF. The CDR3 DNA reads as TGTGCCAGCTCACCCGGACAGGGGAATTCACCCCTCCACTTT.

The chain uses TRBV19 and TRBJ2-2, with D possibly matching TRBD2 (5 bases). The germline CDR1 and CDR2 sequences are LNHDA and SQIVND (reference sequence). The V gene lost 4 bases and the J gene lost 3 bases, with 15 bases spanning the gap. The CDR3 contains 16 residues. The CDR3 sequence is CASSRLLSGHTGELFF. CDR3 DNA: TGTGCCAGTAGTAGGCTCCTAAGCGGACACACCGGGGAGCTGTTTTTT.

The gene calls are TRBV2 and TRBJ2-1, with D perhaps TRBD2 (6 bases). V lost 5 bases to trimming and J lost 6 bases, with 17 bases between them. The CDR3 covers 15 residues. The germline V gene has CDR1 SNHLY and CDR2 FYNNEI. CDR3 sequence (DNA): TGTGCCAGCAGTAGGGTAAAAGTTAGCGGCAATGAGCAGTTCTTC. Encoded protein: CASSRVKVSGNEQFF.

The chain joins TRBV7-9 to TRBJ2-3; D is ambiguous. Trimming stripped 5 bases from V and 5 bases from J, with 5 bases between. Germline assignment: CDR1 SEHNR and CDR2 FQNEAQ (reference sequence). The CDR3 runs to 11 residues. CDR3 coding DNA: TGTGCCAGCAGCATCGGAGATACGCAGTATTTT. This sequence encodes CASSIGDTQYF.

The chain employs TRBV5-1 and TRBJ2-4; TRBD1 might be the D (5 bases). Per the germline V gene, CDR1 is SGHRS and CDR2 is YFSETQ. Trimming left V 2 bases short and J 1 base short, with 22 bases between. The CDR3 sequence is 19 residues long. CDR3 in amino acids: CASSFSPNTGSVAKNIQYF. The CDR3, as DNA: TGCGCCAGCAGCTTCTCCCCAAACACAGGCTCCGTTGCCAAAAACATTCAGTACTTC.

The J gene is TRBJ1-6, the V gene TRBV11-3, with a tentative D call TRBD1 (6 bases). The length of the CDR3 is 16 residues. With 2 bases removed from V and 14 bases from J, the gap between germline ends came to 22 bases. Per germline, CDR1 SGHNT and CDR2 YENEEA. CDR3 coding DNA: TGTGCCAGCAGCTTAAACTGGGGGGCCTCCCGGGAGGCCCTCCACTTT. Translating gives CASSLNWGASREALHF.

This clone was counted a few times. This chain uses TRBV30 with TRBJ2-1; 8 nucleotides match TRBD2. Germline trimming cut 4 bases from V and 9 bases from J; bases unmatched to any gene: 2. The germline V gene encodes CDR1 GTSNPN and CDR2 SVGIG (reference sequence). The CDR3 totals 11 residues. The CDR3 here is CAWTGGGEQFF. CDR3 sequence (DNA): TGTGCCTGGACGGGGGGGGGTGAGCAGTTCTTC.

The CDR3 loop is CASSEQGASNNYGYTF. In DNA, the CDR3 is TGTGCCAGCAGTGAACAGGGGGCATCTAATAACTATGGCTACACCTTC. The rearrangement links TRBV25-1 to TRBJ1-2; TRBD1 agrees at 8 bases. Germline CDR1 is MGHDK and CDR2 is SYGVNS. The CDR3 covers 16 residues. Germline trimming cut 2 bases from V and 1 base from J; bases unmatched to any gene: 6.

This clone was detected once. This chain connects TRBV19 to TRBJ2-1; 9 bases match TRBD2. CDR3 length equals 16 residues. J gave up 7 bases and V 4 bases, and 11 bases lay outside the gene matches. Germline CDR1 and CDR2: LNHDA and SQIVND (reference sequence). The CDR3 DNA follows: TGTGCCAGTAGTACGTTAGCGGGAGAACGCCTGAATGAGCAGTTCTTC. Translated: CASSTLAGERLNEQFF. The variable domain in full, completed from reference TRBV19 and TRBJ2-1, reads DGGITQSPKYLFRKEGQNVTLSCEQNLNHDAMYWYRQDPGQGLRLIYYSQIVNDFQKGDIAEGYSVSREKKESFPLTVTSAQKNPTAFYLCASSTLAGERLNEQFFGPGTRLTVL.

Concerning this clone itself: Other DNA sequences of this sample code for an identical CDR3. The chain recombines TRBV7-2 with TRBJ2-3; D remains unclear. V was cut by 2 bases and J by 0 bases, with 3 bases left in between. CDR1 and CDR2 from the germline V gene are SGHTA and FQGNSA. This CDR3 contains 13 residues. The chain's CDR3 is CASSLSSTDTQYF. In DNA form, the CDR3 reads TGTGCCAGCAGCTTAAGCAGCACAGATACGCAGTATTTT.

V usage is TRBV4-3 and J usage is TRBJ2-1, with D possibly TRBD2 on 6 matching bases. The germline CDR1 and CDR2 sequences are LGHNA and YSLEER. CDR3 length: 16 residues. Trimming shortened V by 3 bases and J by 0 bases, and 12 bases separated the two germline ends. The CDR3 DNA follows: TGCGCCAGCAGCCAGGGTGTCGGGAGCTCCTACAATGAGCAGTTCTTC. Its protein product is CASSQGVGSSYNEQFF.

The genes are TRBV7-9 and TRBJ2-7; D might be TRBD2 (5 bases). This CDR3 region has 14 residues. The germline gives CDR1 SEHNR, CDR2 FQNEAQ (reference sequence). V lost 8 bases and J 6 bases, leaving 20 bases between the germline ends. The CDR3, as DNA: TGTGCCAGCCTCCCTGCGAGGGTGATCCGCGAGCAGTACTTC. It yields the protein CASLPARVIREQYF. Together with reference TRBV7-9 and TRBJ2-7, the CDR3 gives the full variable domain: DTGVSQNPRHKITKRGQNVTFRCDPISEHNRLYWYRQTLGQGPEFLTYFQNEAQLEKSRLLSDRFSAERPKGSFSTLEIQRTEQGDSAMYLCASLPARVIREQYFGPGTRLTVT.

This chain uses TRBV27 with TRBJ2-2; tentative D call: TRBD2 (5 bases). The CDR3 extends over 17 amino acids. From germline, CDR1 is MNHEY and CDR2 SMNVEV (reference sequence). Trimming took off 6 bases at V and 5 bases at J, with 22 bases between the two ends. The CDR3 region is CASRFLRYPEGTGELFF. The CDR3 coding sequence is TGTGCCAGCAGATTCCTTCGGTACCCCGAGGGAACCGGGGAGCTGTTTTTT.

The CDR3 DNA reads as TGTGCCAGCAGCCCGACTAGCGGGGCCGCCTACGAGCAGTACTTC. Protein sequence: CASSPTSGAAYEQYF. The V and J genes are TRBV9 and TRBJ2-7, with 11 bases aligning to TRBD2. Germline V gene data show CDR1 as SGDLS and CDR2 as YYNGEE. V lost 4 bases, J lost 2 bases, and 5 bases stayed unmatched. The CDR3 has 15 amino acids.

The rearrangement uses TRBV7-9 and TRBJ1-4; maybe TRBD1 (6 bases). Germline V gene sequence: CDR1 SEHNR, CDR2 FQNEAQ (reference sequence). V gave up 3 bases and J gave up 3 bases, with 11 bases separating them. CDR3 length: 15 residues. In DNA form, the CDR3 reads TGTGCCAGCAGCTTCTCAGGGGACCCTAATGAAAAACTGTTTTTT. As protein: CASSFSGDPNEKLFF.

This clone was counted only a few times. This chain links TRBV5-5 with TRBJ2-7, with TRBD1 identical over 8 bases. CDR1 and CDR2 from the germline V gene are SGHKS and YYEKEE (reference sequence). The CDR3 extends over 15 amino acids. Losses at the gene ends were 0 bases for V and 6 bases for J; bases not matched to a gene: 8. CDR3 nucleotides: TGTGCCAGCAGCTTGGGGGCCAGGGGGCTTGGCGAGCAGTACTTC. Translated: CASSLGARGLGEQYF.

CDR3 in amino acids: CASRLLASYNEQFF. The CDR3 region has the DNA TGTGCCAGCAGATTACTAGCCTCCTACAATGAGCAGTTCTTC. The chain is built from TRBV28 and TRBJ2-1; TRBD2 is a possible D gene (6 bases). Deletions cut 6 bases from V and 0 bases from J, with 9 bases between. CDR1 MDHEN and CDR2 SYDVKM come from the germline V gene. The CDR3 totals 14 residues. The whole variable domain, filled in from reference TRBV28 and TRBJ2-1, reads DVKVTQSSRYLVKRTGEKVFLECVQDMDHENMFWYRQDPGLGLRLIYFSYDVKMKEKGDIPEGYSVSREKKERFSLILESASTNQTSMYLCASRLLASYNEQFFGPGTRLTVL.

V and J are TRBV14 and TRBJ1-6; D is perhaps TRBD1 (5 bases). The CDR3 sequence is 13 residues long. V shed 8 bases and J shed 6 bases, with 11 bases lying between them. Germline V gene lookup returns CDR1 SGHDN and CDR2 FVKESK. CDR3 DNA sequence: TGTGCCAGCCGACAGATTACTAATTCACCCCTCCACTTT. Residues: CASRQITNSPLHF.

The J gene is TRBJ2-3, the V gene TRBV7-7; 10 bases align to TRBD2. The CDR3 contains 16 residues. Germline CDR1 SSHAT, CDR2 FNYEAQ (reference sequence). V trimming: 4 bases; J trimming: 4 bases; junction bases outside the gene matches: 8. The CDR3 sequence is CASSSLSGGAADTQYF. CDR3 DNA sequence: TGTGCCAGCAGCTCCCTAAGCGGGGGGGCCGCAGATACGCAGTATTTT.

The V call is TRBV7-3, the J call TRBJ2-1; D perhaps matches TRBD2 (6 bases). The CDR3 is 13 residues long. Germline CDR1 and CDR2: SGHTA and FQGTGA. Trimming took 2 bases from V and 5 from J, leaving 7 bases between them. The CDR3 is CASSLRGNNEQFF. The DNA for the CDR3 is TGTGCCAGCAGCTTACGCGGGAACAATGAGCAGTTCTTC.

The CDR3 loop is CASGLPTGGFLNEQFF. CDR3 DNA sequence: TGTGCTAGTGGTTTGCCGACAGGGGGTTTCCTCAATGAGCAGTTCTTC. V and J are TRBV12-5 and TRBJ2-1; 9 nucleotides align to TRBD1. Germline V gene data show CDR1 as LGHNT and CDR2 as FRNRAP. The CDR3 is made up of 16 amino acids. The V segment lost 2 bases and the J segment 6 bases; nucleotides outside the gene matches: 8. The full variable domain, rest sourced from reference TRBV12-5 and TRBJ2-1, is DARVTQTPRHKVTEMGQEVTMRCQPILGHNTVFWYRQTMMQGLELLAYFRNRAPLDDSGMPKDRFSAEMPDATLATLKIQPSEPRDSAVYFCASGLPTGGFLNEQFFGPGTRLTVL.

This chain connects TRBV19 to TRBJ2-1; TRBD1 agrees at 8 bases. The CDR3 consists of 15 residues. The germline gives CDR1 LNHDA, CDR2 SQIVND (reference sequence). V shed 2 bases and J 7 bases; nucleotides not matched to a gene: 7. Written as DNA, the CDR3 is TGTGCCAGTAGTATAACCCAGGGGGCGCCGAATGAGCAGTTCTTC. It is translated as CASSITQGAPNEQFF.

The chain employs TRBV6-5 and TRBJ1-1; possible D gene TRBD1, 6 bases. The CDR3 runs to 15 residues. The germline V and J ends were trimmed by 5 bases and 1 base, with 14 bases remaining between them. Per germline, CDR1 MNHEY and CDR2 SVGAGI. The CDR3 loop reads CASSKASTGNTEAFF. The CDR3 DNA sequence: TGTGCCAGCAGTAAGGCCTCGACAGGGAACACTGAAGCTTTCTTT.